Listed here is a single T cell receptor beta chain. Clones were sequenced by immunoSEQ multiplex PCR, and TCRdb holds only the in-frame ones, with some missing. The data show 58,000 or so clones, around 86% seen once. Trimming cost V 6 bases and J 3 bases; bases outside gene matches: 7. This CDR3 is built from 15 residues. Germline values: CDR1 MNHNS, CDR2 SASEGT. This specimen comes from a study of OX40 agonist ivuxolimab in advanced cancers. This TCR derives from an adult with an advanced solid tumor such as melanoma, head and neck, liver or kidney cancer. The starting material was CD4+ or CD8+ T cells sorted from blood, obtained in a trial of the OX40 agonist ivuxolimab. This chain connects TRBV6-1 to TRBJ1-2; 10 positions agree with TRBD1. CDR3: CASRSGTGEDYGYTF. The CDR3 nucleotides read TGTGCCAGCAGGTCCGGGACAGGGGAGGACTATGGCTACACCTTC.